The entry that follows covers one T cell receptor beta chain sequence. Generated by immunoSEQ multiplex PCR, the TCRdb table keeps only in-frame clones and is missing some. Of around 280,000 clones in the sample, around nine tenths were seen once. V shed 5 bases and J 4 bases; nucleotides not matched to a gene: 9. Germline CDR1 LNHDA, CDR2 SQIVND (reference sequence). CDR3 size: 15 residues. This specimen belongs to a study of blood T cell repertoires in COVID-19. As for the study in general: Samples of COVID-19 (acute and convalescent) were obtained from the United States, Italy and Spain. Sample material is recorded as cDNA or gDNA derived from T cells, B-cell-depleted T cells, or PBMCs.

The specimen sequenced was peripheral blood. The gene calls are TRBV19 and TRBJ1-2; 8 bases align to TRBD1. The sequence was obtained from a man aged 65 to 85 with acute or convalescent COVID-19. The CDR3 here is CASSPATGEGYGYTF. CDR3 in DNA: TGTGCCAGTAGTCCCGCGACAGGGGAGGGCTATGGCTACACCTTC. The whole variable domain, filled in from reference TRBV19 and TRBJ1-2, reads DGGITQSPKYLFRKEGQNVTLSCEQNLNHDAMYWYRQDPGQGLRLIYYSQIVNDFQKGDIAEGYSVSREKKESFPLTVTSAQKNPTAFYLCASSPATGEGYGYTFGSGTRLTVV.